This TCR beta chain was sequenced in a study of T cells after yellow fever vaccination. Whole-study context: Fractions low in cell number were prepared with SMART-Seq v4 Ultra Low Input. Study findings and constraints: The booster saw the reappearance of most primary-vaccination clones (96% CD4, about 85% CD8).

At least ten counts were recorded for this clonotype. The antigen remains unidentified. Universal primer sites and UMIs were introduced during 5'RACE template-switching synthesis of TCR cDNA. One entry per CDR3 protein results from TCRdb running MiXCR on the 5' RACE reads. The repertoire holds about 130,000 distinct CDR3 sequences, with 8% to 10% as singletons. Sequencing was performed on CD8+ T cells sorted from PBMCs, taken on the day of the yellow fever booster vaccination. The TCR originated in a man between 18 and 29 years old who received the YFV17D yellow fever vaccine.

This chain's CDR3 is CSVETGTTDTQYF. CDR3 sequence (DNA): TGCAGCGTTGAAACGGGGACCACAGATACGCAGTATTTT. The chain is built from TRBV29-1 and TRBJ2-3; D may correspond to TRBD1 or TRBD2 (5 bases each). The germline V gene has CDR1 SQVTM and CDR2 ANQGSEA. V was shortened by 2 bases and J by 2 bases, with 8 bases between the two germline ends. The CDR3 loop spans 13 amino acids.